These 23 T cell receptor beta chains share one sample of origin, sequenced in a study of technical replicates of blood from a few donors (TCRdb year 2017). The library was produced with the immunoSEQ multiplex PCR assay. The clones in this table, taken by TCRdb from immuneACCESS, are in-frame only. Not every clone is retained; where verified, under half of the shortfall comes from an unresolved V gene, and the cause of the rest is unknown. This sample holds roughly 59,000 clones; approximately 86% were observed only once. In total, the top ten clones hold about 5.5% of the sample. Sequenced: PBMCs. The receptors were sampled from a human donor in good health. Some clones in this sample may be carry-over from other donors' samples.

This chain links TRBV7-2 with TRBJ2-3; TRBD2 matches at 7 bases. The ends lost 5 bases at V and 2 bases at J; junction bases unmatched: 7. The CDR3 runs 15 residues. Per germline, CDR1 SGHTA and CDR2 FQGNSA. CDR3 protein: CASSPTSRNTDTQYF. DNA of the CDR3: TGTGCCAGCAGCCCGACTAGCCGAAACACAGATACGCAGTATTTT.

V gene TRBV4-3 combines with J gene TRBJ1-6; 7 bases agree with TRBD1. The CDR3 loop spans 16 amino acids. V was pared by 5 bases and J by 6 bases, with 10 bases of the junction left unmatched. Germline-derived CDR1 and CDR2 are LGHNA and YSLEER. The CDR3: CASSSLQTGINSPLHF. The CDR3 bases are TGCGCCAGCAGCTCTCTTCAGACAGGGATTAATTCACCCCTCCACTTT.

V and J are TRBV7-2 and TRBJ2-3, with 15 positions matching TRBD2. The CDR3 runs to 17 residues. V trimming: 5 bases; J trimming: 1 base; junction bases outside the gene matches: 4. Per germline, CDR1 SGHTA and CDR2 FQGNSA. CDR3 sequence reads: CASSTRTSGRGTDTQYF. CDR3 in DNA: TGTGCCAGCAGCACGAGGACTAGCGGGAGGGGCACAGATACGCAGTATTTT.

The chain joins TRBV2 to TRBJ1-6; 9 positions match TRBD1. Germline trimming cut 6 bases from V and 7 bases from J; bases unmatched to any gene: 4. The CDR3 has 14 residues. Per germline, CDR1 SNHLY and CDR2 FYNNEI. The CDR3 is CASRAGTGNSPLHF. The CDR3 coding sequence is TGTGCCAGCAGGGCCGGGACAGGGAATTCACCCCTCCACTTT.

The genes are TRBV5-1 and TRBJ2-5, with TRBD1 matching 7 bases. In germline, CDR1 is SGHRS, CDR2 YFSETQ. The CDR3 runs to 14 residues. J lost 1 base, V lost 4 bases, and 4 bases had no gene match. The CDR3 protein is CASSPGTVQETQYF. DNA for the CDR3: TGCGCCAGCAGCCCAGGGACAGTCCAAGAGACCCAGTACTTC.

J is TRBJ2-7 and V is TRBV9, with 12 bases lining up with TRBD2. Germline V gene data show CDR1 as SGDLS and CDR2 as YYNGEE. The CDR3 runs to 15 residues. V dropped 3 bases and J dropped 7; count of bases not matched to a gene: 8. The chain's CDR3 is CASSDQTSGSAEQYF. In DNA form, the CDR3 reads TGTGCCAGCAGCGACCAGACTAGCGGGAGCGCAGAGCAGTACTTC.

The CDR3 here is CASSGGGSGSYNEQFF. The CDR3 DNA reads TGTGCCAGCAGTGGGGGGGGTAGCGGTTCATACAATGAGCAGTTCTTC. This chain joins TRBV25-1 and TRBJ2-1; TRBD2 agrees at 7 bases. There are 16 residues in the CDR3. V lost 4 bases to trimming and J lost 4 bases; unmatched junction nucleotides: 10. Germline CDR1 and CDR2: MGHDK and SYGVNS.

This clone was detected only a few times. V usage is TRBV11-1 and J usage is TRBJ2-5, with TRBD1 identical over 8 bases. Germline V gene lookup returns CDR1 SGHAT and CDR2 FQDESV (reference sequence). V lost 5 bases and J lost 6; bases outside the gene matches: 8. The CDR3 is 14 amino acids. CDR3 DNA: TGTGCCAGCAGCACGGACAGGGCTTCTAAGACCCAGTACTTC. Its protein product is CASSTDRASKTQYF.

The chain links TRBV12-5 to TRBJ2-2, with D perhaps TRBD2 (6 bases). Germline lookup yields CDR1 LGHNT and CDR2 FRNRAP. The CDR3 runs 17 residues. V was trimmed by 7 bases and J by 0 bases, leaving 18 bases between them. CDR3 coding DNA: TGTGCTAGTGCTCCCCGGCCGGCGGGAACGAACACCGGGGAGCTGTTTTTT. The encoded protein is CASAPRPAGTNTGELFF.

This chain uses TRBV11-2 with TRBJ2-1; TRBD2 agrees at 12 bases. V lost 1 base to trimming and J lost 6 bases; unmatched junction nucleotides: 4. Germline V gives CDR1 SGHAT, CDR2 FQNNGV. The CDR3 totals 16 residues. Here the CDR3 reads CASSLGSTSGSNEQFF. The CDR3 nucleotides read TGTGCCAGCAGCTTAGGGTCGACTAGCGGGAGCAATGAGCAGTTCTTC.

V and J are TRBV5-6 and TRBJ2-1, with D perhaps TRBD1 (6 bases). The CDR3 runs 14 residues. Trimming cost V 0 bases and J 7 bases, with 11 bases left between them. Germline V gene sequence: CDR1 SGHDT, CDR2 YYEEEE. The DNA for the CDR3 is TGTGCCAGCAGCTTGGAGGTCAGGGGTAATGAGCAGTTCTTC. Its translation: CASSLEVRGNEQFF.

This clone was found a few times. V gene TRBV6-5 combines with J gene TRBJ2-4; unclear D gene. This CDR3 is 14 amino acids long. Per germline, CDR1 MNHEY and CDR2 SVGAGI. V was cut by 7 bases and J by 5 bases, with 15 bases left in between. Here the CDR3 DNA reads TGTGCCAGCAAGCCAGGCTTAACTCAAAACATTCAGTACTTC. Amino acids: CASKPGLTQNIQYF.

The rearrangement joins TRBV7-2 to TRBJ2-6; 8 bases line up with TRBD1. This CDR3 is 15 amino acids long. Germline V gene data show CDR1 as SGHTA and CDR2 as FQGNSA. The J segment lost 4 bases and the V segment lost 4 bases, leaving 3 bases of the junction unmatched. In DNA form, the CDR3 reads TGTGCCAGCAGCTCGCAGGGGGCAGGGGCCAACGTCCTGACTTTC. Its protein is CASSSQGAGANVLTF.

The DNA of the CDR3 is TGTGCCAGCAGCTCCTGGGCGGGGAACGAGCAGTACTTC. Translating gives CASSSWAGNEQYF. The rearrangement uses TRBV9 and TRBJ2-7, with D possibly matching TRBD2 (6 bases). Germline V gives CDR1 SGDLS, CDR2 YYNGEE. This CDR3 contains 13 residues. The germline V and J ends were trimmed by 4 bases and 5 bases, with 13 bases remaining between them.

The V gene is TRBV19, the J gene TRBJ2-1; 7 bases map to TRBD1. CDR3 length: 16 residues. Germline-derived CDR1 and CDR2 are LNHDA and SQIVND (reference sequence). V lost 5 bases, J lost 3 bases, and 10 bases stayed unmatched. The CDR3 region has the DNA TGTGCCAGTAGTGACTTTCAGGGGGTCCGCTACAATGAGCAGTTCTTC. Translating it yields CASSDFQGVRYNEQFF.

The rearrangement uses TRBV7-8 and TRBJ1-1; D unresolved. The germline V and J ends were trimmed by 6 bases and 1 base, with 12 bases remaining between them. CDR3 length: 14 amino acids. In germline, CDR1 is SGHVS, CDR2 FQNEAQ. This chain's CDR3 is CASSLTEGNTEAFF. The CDR3 DNA reads TGTGCCAGCAGTCTTACGGAGGGGAACACTGAAGCTTTCTTT.

This chain connects TRBV5-5 to TRBJ1-2, with no clear D. Trimming removed 4 bases at V and 2 bases at J, with 21 bases between. The CDR3 covers 17 residues. Germline CDR1 SGHKS, CDR2 YYEKEE (reference sequence). Written as DNA, the CDR3 is TGTGCCAGCAGCCGAACGGACTTTAAAGGAACGAACTATGGCTACACCTTC. Encoded protein: CASSRTDFKGTNYGYTF.

The gene calls are TRBV15 and TRBJ2-4, with D perhaps TRBD1 (5 bases). This CDR3 is built from 15 residues. Trimming took off 0 bases at V and 8 bases at J, with 14 bases between the two ends. The germline V gene encodes CDR1 LNHNV and CDR2 YYDKDF (reference sequence). CDR3 residues: CATSRDPGPADIQYF. CDR3 coding DNA: TGTGCCACCAGCAGAGATCCAGGGCCGGCGGACATTCAGTACTTC.

V gene TRBV30 combines with J gene TRBJ1-6; 7 bases agree with TRBD1. The CDR3 runs 14 residues. V trimming: 3 bases; J trimming: 9 bases; junction bases outside the gene matches: 8. Germline assignment: CDR1 GTSNPN and CDR2 SVGIG (reference sequence). CDR3 sequence: CAWRYRDRLSPLHF. In DNA form, the CDR3 reads TGTGCCTGGAGGTACCGGGACAGACTTTCACCCCTCCACTTT.

The chain joins TRBV4-3 to TRBJ2-7, with 9 bases aligning to TRBD2. With V trimmed by 0 bases and J by 6 bases, 6 bases remained unmatched. Germline V gene sequence: CDR1 LGHNA, CDR2 YSLEER. The CDR3 length is 15 residues. The CDR3 reads CASSQEAGGALEQYF. CDR3 nucleotide sequence: TGCGCCAGCAGCCAAGAAGCGGGGGGAGCTCTCGAGCAGTACTTC.

J is TRBJ1-6 and V is TRBV4-3; no definite D call. Germline V CDR1 and CDR2: LGHNA, YSLEER. CDR3 size: 15 residues. Trimming took 4 bases from V and 7 from J, leaving 14 bases between them. CDR3 nucleotides: TGCGCCAGCAGCCCGGAGGAAGGGTTGAATTCACCCCTCCACTTT. Encoded protein: CASSPEEGLNSPLHF.

This chain joins TRBV30 and TRBJ2-5, with D possibly matching TRBD2 (6 bases). The CDR3 totals 16 residues. Trimming pared 0 bases from V and 2 bases from J, leaving 16 bases between. Germline CDR1 reads GTSNPN; CDR2 reads SVGIG (reference sequence). The CDR3 DNA follows: TGTGCCTGGAGTGTTGGTGCGGGGACTCTACAAGAGACCCAGTACTTC. As protein: CAWSVGAGTLQETQYF.

The genes are TRBV2 and TRBJ1-1; 8 positions match TRBD1. Germline CDR1 is SNHLY and CDR2 is FYNNEI. V gave up 4 bases and J gave up 6 bases; unmatched junction bases: 4. The CDR3 length is 13 residues. DNA for the CDR3: TGTGCCAGCAGTGCGGACAGGGTCTCTGAAGCTTTCTTT. This gives the protein CASSADRVSEAFF. The whole variable domain, remainder taken from reference TRBV2 and TRBJ1-1, is EPEVTQTPSHQVTQMGQEVILRCVPISNHLYFYWYRQILGQKVEFLVSFYNNEISEKSEIFDDQFSVERPDGSNFTLKIRSTKLEDSAMYFCASSADRVSEAFFGQGTRLTVV.